Below, 5 T cell receptor beta chains from the same sample are listed, as sequenced in a study of T cells in Graves' hyperthyroidism and ophthalmopathy. From RNA transcripts, TCR beta CDR3 regions were amplified. Initially, a first-round RT-PCR of the TCR CDR3 employed the HTBI primer set. Each CDR3 protein is one row after TCRdb ran MiXCR on the multiplex PCR reads. Of 50,000 to 75,000 distinct CDR3 sequences in the sample, 40% to 55% are singletons; the top ten hold under 15%. The sample taken for sequencing was blood. The origin of the receptors is a woman aged 25-40 years with Graves' ophthalmopathy.

This clonotype showed up many times. V usage is TRBV19 and J usage is TRBJ2-1, with D perhaps matching TRBD1 (6 bases). Looked up from germline, CDR1 is LNHDA and CDR2 is SQIVND (reference sequence). V was shortened by 10 bases and J by 5 bases, with 9 bases between the two germline ends. This CDR3 spans 11 amino acids. The CDR3 DNA sequence: TGTGCCACTGGACAGAACAATGAGCAGTTCTTC. It specifies CATGQNNEQFF.

This clonotype appeared many times. The V call is TRBV20-1, the J call TRBJ2-5; 9 nucleotides agree with TRBD2. The CDR3 has 13 residues. Germline assignment: CDR1 DFQATT and CDR2 SNEGSKA (reference sequence). V lost 4 bases and J lost 5; bases outside the gene matches: 5. Here the CDR3 reads CSATGTSRETQYF. CDR3 in DNA: TGCAGTGCTACCGGGACTAGCAGGGAGACCCAGTACTTC.

This clonotype is judged medium-sized. The V call is TRBV10-3, the J call TRBJ2-7; no reliable D call. V was pared by 2 bases and J by 10 bases, with 15 bases between. The CDR3 spans 13 residues. Germline CDR1 ENHRY, CDR2 SYGVKD. CDR3 protein: CAISELPGNAQYF. CDR3 DNA: TGTGCCATCAGTGAGCTCCCCGGAAACGCACAGTACTTC.

This clonotype was observed at least ten times. The rearrangement uses TRBV12-3 or TRBV12-4 and TRBJ2-7; D gene uncertain. Between the trimmed V and J ends, which lost 3 bases and 2 bases, there was a span of 2 bases. The CDR3 spans 11 residues. The CDR3 nucleotides read TGTGCCAGCAGTTTGACCTACGAGCAGTACTTC. Translated: CASSLTYEQYF.

This clonotype appeared a few times. V and J are TRBV18 and TRBJ2-3, with D possibly TRBD1 on 5 matching bases. V lost 3 bases and J lost 1, with 8 bases in between. This CDR3 is built from 14 residues. Per the germline V gene, CDR1 is KGHSH and CDR2 is LQKENI. CDR3 nucleotides: TGTGCCAGCTCACCGGACATCGGCACAGATACGCAGTATTTT. As protein: CASSPDIGTDTQYF.